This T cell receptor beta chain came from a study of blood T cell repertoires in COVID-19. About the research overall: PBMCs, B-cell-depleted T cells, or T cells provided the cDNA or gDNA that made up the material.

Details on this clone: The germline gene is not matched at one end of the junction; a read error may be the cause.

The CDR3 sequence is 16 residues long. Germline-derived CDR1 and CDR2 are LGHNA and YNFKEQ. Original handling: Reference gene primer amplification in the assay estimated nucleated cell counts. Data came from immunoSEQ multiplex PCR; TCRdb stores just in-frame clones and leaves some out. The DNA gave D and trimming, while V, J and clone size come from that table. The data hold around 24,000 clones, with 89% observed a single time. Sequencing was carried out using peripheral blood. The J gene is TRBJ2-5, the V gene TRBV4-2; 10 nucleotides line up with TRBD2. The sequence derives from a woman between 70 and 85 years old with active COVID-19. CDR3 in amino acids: CASSQVSGGASETQYF. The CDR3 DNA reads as TGTGCCAGCAGTCAAGTCAGCGGGGGGGCGTCAGAGACCCAGTACTTC.